The 26 T cell receptor beta chains in this list originate from one sample, sequenced in a study of blood T cell repertoires in COVID-19. Clones were sequenced by immunoSEQ multiplex PCR, and TCRdb holds only the in-frame ones, with some missing. The repertoire has some 200,000 clones, around 83% of them found once; the top ten carry 6.5% to 9%. The sample taken for sequencing was peripheral blood. The receptors originated from a woman aged 60-70 years with acute or convalescent COVID-19.

The chain carries TRBV4-2 and TRBJ1-1; 8 positions agree with TRBD1. The J segment lost 4 bases and the V segment lost 5 bases, leaving 3 bases of the junction unmatched. Germline V gives CDR1 LGHNA, CDR2 YNFKEQ. This CDR3 is 13 amino acids long. The CDR3 spells CASSAGTGTEAFF. The CDR3 nucleotides are TGTGCCAGCAGCGCCGGGACAGGCACTGAAGCTTTCTTT.

The rearrangement joins TRBV7-3 to TRBJ2-1; a weak D match, TRBD2 (5 bases). V was cut by 5 bases and J by 9 bases, with 17 bases left in between. Germline loops: CDR1 SGHTA, CDR2 FQGTGA. The CDR3 loop spans 14 amino acids. The CDR3 spells CASSALGEAGEQFF. The CDR3 nucleotides are TGTGCCAGCAGCGCCTTAGGAGAGGCGGGTGAGCAGTTCTTC.

The chain combines TRBV27 with TRBJ2-1, with 11 bases matching TRBD2. This CDR3 has 16 residues. V lost 1 base to trimming and J lost 9 bases; unmatched junction nucleotides: 8. Germline assignment: CDR1 MNHEY and CDR2 SMNVEV (reference sequence). CDR3 nucleotide sequence: TGTGCCAGCAGTTTATTAACTAGCGGGAGCTTTAGTGAGCAGTTCTTC. Translation: CASSLLTSGSFSEQFF.

This chain links TRBV7-4 with TRBJ1-3, with no clear D. Trimming left V 3 bases short and J 2 bases short, with 17 bases between. The germline CDR1 and CDR2 sequences are SGHVT and SQSDAQ. This CDR3 is 17 amino acids long. CDR3 nucleotide sequence: TGTGCCAGCAGCTTCGGGGTTCTTTCGCGTCCTGGAAACACCATATATTTT. Encoded protein: CASSFGVLSRPGNTIYF.

V is TRBV3-1 (or the pseudogene TRBV3-2) and J is TRBJ2-3; D call uncertain. V shed 3 bases and J shed 6 bases, with 10 bases lying between them. The CDR3 has 13 amino acids. From germline, CDR1 is LGHDT and CDR2 YNNKEL (reference sequence). The CDR3 loop is CASSQFRADTQYF. The CDR3 nucleotides read TGTGCCAGCAGCCAGTTCCGCGCGGATACGCAGTATTTT.

This clone was found many times. The CDR3 DNA follows: TGTGCCAGCAGTTACGGCGGTCTCAATCAGCCCCAGCATTTT. Protein product: CASSYGGLNQPQHF. V usage is TRBV6-2 or TRBV6-3 and J usage is TRBJ1-5; D not resolved. Germline CDR1 is MNHEY and CDR2 is SVGEGT. The CDR3 sequence is 14 residues long. V gave up 2 bases and J gave up 3 bases, with 8 bases separating them.

The chain employs TRBV7-2 and TRBJ2-1; 7 bases align to TRBD2. J lost 6 bases, V lost 5 bases, and 13 bases had no gene match. Germline V gene sequence: CDR1 SGHTA, CDR2 FQGNSA. This CDR3 comprises 16 residues. DNA of the CDR3: TGTGCCAGCAGCAAGGCCGGGACGGGGAGGGGCAATGAGCAGTTCTTC. Encoded protein: CASSKAGTGRGNEQFF.

The chain recombines TRBV29-1 with TRBJ1-4; TRBD1 agrees at 11 bases. The CDR3 runs to 12 residues. Trimming cost V 7 bases and J 6 bases; bases outside gene matches: 1. Germline CDR1 reads SQVTM; CDR2 reads ANQGSEA. In DNA form, the CDR3 reads TGCAGCGCGGGACAGGGGGATGAAAAACTGTTTTTT. Residues: CSAGQGDEKLFF.

The rearrangement uses TRBV11-2 and TRBJ2-1, with D hard to call. Germline V gene lookup returns CDR1 SGHAT and CDR2 FQNNGV. CDR3 length: 14 residues. V was pared by 0 bases and J by 7 bases, with 10 bases between. The CDR3 nucleotides read TGTGCCAGCAGCTTAGAGCCTCTAGAGAATGAGCAGTTCTTC. It is translated as CASSLEPLENEQFF.

This chain connects TRBV9 to TRBJ1-1; D remains ambiguous. Germline V gene sequence: CDR1 SGDLS, CDR2 YYNGEE. The length of the CDR3 is 15 residues. V was shortened by 0 bases and J by 3 bases, with 12 bases between the two germline ends. CDR3: CASSVGLGTDTEAFF. For the CDR3, the DNA is TGTGCCAGCAGCGTAGGATTGGGCACGGACACTGAAGCTTTCTTT.

This clone was seen only a few times. The rearrangement links TRBV6-5 to TRBJ1-2, with D unclear. This CDR3 region has 15 residues. Trimming cost V 6 bases and J 2 bases, with 16 bases left between them. Germline V gene sequence: CDR1 MNHEY, CDR2 SVGAGI. In nucleotides, the CDR3 is TGTGCCAGCAGAACCCAGGCCGTGCTCAACTATGGCTACACCTTC. This sequence encodes CASRTQAVLNYGYTF.

V gene TRBV18 combines with J gene TRBJ1-1; no reliable D call. Between the trimmed V and J ends, which lost 3 bases and 7 bases, there was a span of 12 bases. The CDR3 spans 13 residues. Germline V CDR1 and CDR2: KGHSH, LQKENI. The CDR3 DNA reads TGTGCCAGCTCACCTTCCGGAGGGCTTGAAGCTTTCTTT. It translates to CASSPSGGLEAFF.

The chain has TRBV5-4 and TRBJ2-1; 7 bases agree with TRBD2. Germline V CDR1 and CDR2: SGHNT, YYREEE (reference sequence). Trimming cost V 3 bases and J 5 bases; bases outside gene matches: 11. The CDR3 is made up of 16 amino acids. CDR3 bases: TGTGCCAGCAGCTCATACGGACTAGAGAAGAACAATGAGCAGTTCTTC. This translates into CASSSYGLEKNNEQFF.

This chain joins TRBV6-5 and TRBJ1-6, with D uncertain. The germline V and J ends were trimmed by 4 bases and 8 bases, with 9 bases remaining between them. The CDR3 is made up of 13 amino acids. Germline V gene lookup returns CDR1 MNHEY and CDR2 SVGAGI. The CDR3 spells CASSSTEDSPLHF. DNA of the CDR3: TGTGCCAGCAGTTCGACCGAGGATTCACCCCTCCACTTT.

This clone was seen a few times. The V and J genes are TRBV19 and TRBJ1-1; 8 nucleotides align to TRBD1. The germline V gene has CDR1 LNHDA and CDR2 SQIVND (reference sequence). J was trimmed by 6 bases and V by 7 bases; bases with no gene match: 13. CDR3 length equals 15 residues. CDR3 sequence (DNA): TGTGCCAGTAACGGCAGGGGGCGGCTTAACGCTGAAGCTTTCTTT. This encodes CASNGRGRLNAEAFF.

CDR3 DNA sequence: TGTGCCAGCAGTCGACTAGTTCCGGTCTCGGCTGAGCAGTTCTTC. This codes for CASSRLVPVSAEQFF. The chain carries TRBV25-1 and TRBJ2-1, with TRBD2 as a possible D gene (6 bases). Germline CDR1 is MGHDK and CDR2 is SYGVNS. The CDR3 loop spans 15 amino acids. V was pared by 5 bases and J by 9 bases, with 20 bases between.

This clone was seen a handful of times. The rearrangement uses TRBV6-1 and TRBJ1-5, with 9 positions matching TRBD1. Germline V gene data show CDR1 as MNHNS and CDR2 as SASEGT. The CDR3 consists of 17 residues. J was trimmed by 6 bases and V by 4 bases; bases with no gene match: 13. The CDR3 DNA is TGTGCCAGCAGTGGACGTCCCGGGACAGGGTTCGGTCAGCCCCAGCATTTT. As protein: CASSGRPGTGFGQPQHF.

This clone was observed a single time. This sample also contains other DNA sequences that code for the same CDR3. V usage is TRBV7-3 and J usage is TRBJ2-3; 8 bases align to TRBD2. Germline V gene lookup returns CDR1 SGHTA and CDR2 FQGTGA. Trimming removed 2 bases from V and 4 bases from J; junction bases left unmatched: 5. The CDR3 is 15 residues long. The CDR3 coding sequence is TGTGCCAGCAGCTTAGCGGGAGGACCGGCAGATACGCAGTATTTT. It codes for CASSLAGGPADTQYF.

J is TRBJ2-3 and V is TRBV12-5; perhaps TRBD1 as D (6 bases). The CDR3 covers 14 residues. CDR1 LGHNT and CDR2 FRNRAP come from the germline V gene. Trimming cost V 5 bases and J 3 bases, with 12 bases left between them. For the CDR3, the DNA is TGTGCTAGTGGTGACAGGACGGGGACAGATACGCAGTATTTT. Its translation is CASGDRTGTDTQYF.

The gene calls are TRBV6-6 and TRBJ1-6, with a possible D match to TRBD1 (6 bases). V lost 5 bases to trimming and J lost 8 bases, with 25 bases between them. Germline CDR1 is MNHNY and CDR2 is SVGAGI (reference sequence). The length of the CDR3 is 18 residues. As DNA, the CDR3 is TGTGCCAGCAGTCGTACGGTCTTCCGGACAGCTCGGTATTCACCCCTCCACTTT. Encoded protein: CASSRTVFRTARYSPLHF.

Only a few counts were recorded for this clone. The V and J genes are TRBV6-5 and TRBJ1-1; weak D call: TRBD1 (5 bases). Trimming left V 7 bases short and J 4 bases short, with 16 bases between. This CDR3 contains 14 residues. Germline CDR1 MNHEY, CDR2 SVGAGI. Here the CDR3 DNA reads TGTGCCAGCAAGATAAGCGGGACCCGCACTGAAGCTTTCTTT. It is translated as CASKISGTRTEAFF.

The DNA for the CDR3 is TGTGCCAGCAGCCGTCTTACACAGGGGGATTATGGCTACACCTTC. Translation gives CASSRLTQGDYGYTF. The chain recombines TRBV11-2 with TRBJ1-2, with TRBD1 identical over 8 bases. The germline V gene encodes CDR1 SGHAT and CDR2 FQNNGV. The CDR3 spans 15 residues. V trimming: 5 bases; J trimming: 5 bases; junction bases outside the gene matches: 10.

The rearrangement joins TRBV2 to TRBJ2-5; D is perhaps TRBD2 (7 bases). V gave up 8 bases and J gave up 3 bases, with 13 bases separating them. This CDR3 comprises 13 residues. Germline assignment: CDR1 SNHLY and CDR2 FYNNEI. Here the CDR3 reads CASGRDKEETQYF. CDR3 nucleotides: TGTGCCAGCGGGAGGGACAAAGAAGAGACCCAGTACTTC.

The V gene is TRBV30, the J gene TRBJ2-7, with D maybe TRBD2 (5 bases). Trimming stripped 0 bases from V and 4 bases from J, with 10 bases between. This CDR3 has 13 residues. Germline-derived CDR1 and CDR2 are GTSNPN and SVGIG (reference sequence). DNA of the CDR3: TGTGCCTGGAGTGTTCCCAGCGGTTACGAGCAGTACTTC. The encoded protein is CAWSVPSGYEQYF.

The chain joins TRBV5-1 to TRBJ2-5; TRBD1 aligns across 7 bases. Germline CDR1 SGHRS, CDR2 YFSETQ. With 4 bases clipped from V and 4 bases from J, the junction kept 10 bases outside the gene matches. The CDR3 loop spans 15 amino acids. In DNA form, the CDR3 reads TGCGCCAGCAGCGTGGCCCAGGGGGTTTCAGAGACCCAGTACTTC. Protein sequence: CASSVAQGVSETQYF.

The gene calls are TRBV5-1 and TRBJ1-4, with 9 bases aligning to TRBD1. CDR1 and CDR2 (germline): SGHRS, YFSETQ. The CDR3 spans 15 residues. Losses at the gene ends were 4 bases for V and 8 bases for J; bases not matched to a gene: 9. CDR3 sequence reads: CASSVTGTGLEKLFF. In DNA form, the CDR3 reads TGCGCCAGCAGCGTGACCGGGACAGGGTTGGAAAAACTGTTTTTT. Based on the CDR3 plus reference TRBV5-1 and TRBJ1-4, the full variable domain is KAGVTQTPRYLIKTRGQQVTLSCSPISGHRSVSWYQQTPGQGLQFLFEYFSETQRNKGNFPGRFSGRQFSNSRSEMNVSTLELGDSALYLCASSVTGTGLEKLFFGSGTQLSVL.